The T cell receptor beta chain described here comes from a study of patients and donors after allogeneic stem cell transplantation. One entry per CDR3 protein results from TCRdb running MiXCR on the RT-PCR reads. The data show about a million distinct CDR3 sequences, approximately 19% seen once. This CDR3 has 15 amino acids. The V segment lost 4 bases and the J segment 3 bases; nucleotides outside the gene matches: 3. Germline V gene sequence: CDR1 SGHDT, CDR2 YYEEEE. The chain joins TRBV5-6 to TRBJ2-2; TRBD1 agrees at 10 bases. The sequence came from a human donor who was either an allogeneic HSCT recipient or a stem cell or donor lymphocyte infusion donor (not recorded which). It is not recorded whose cells these are; they may come from a transplant donor. The sequencing sample was made of blood, either unsorted or a sorted T cell fraction (not recorded which). The CDR3 bases are TGTGCCAGCAGCGGGGACAGGGGATACACCGGGGAGCTGTTTTTT. This gives the protein CASSGDRGYTGELFF.